The source of this TCR beta chain is a study of PD-1 blockade in classical Hodgkin lymphoma. Study observations and caveats: It was reported that newly diagnosed patients had less baseline TCR diversity than healthy donors.

This table comes from immunoSEQ multiplex PCR, and its TCRdb copy is limited to in-frame clones, with some not included. Among more than 15,000 clones listed, around 92% were seen once. Time point: newly diagnosed, previously untreated cHL patient sample. Purified CD4+ T cells were obtained from thawed PBMCs through magnetic negative selection. Comparison used PBMCs from newly diagnosed, untreated classical Hodgkin lymphoma. The germline CDR1 and CDR2 sequences are SNHLY and FYNNEI. Trimming cost V 6 bases and J 0 bases, with 0 bases left between them. The CDR3 contains 12 residues. On this clone: What it binds is not known.

The receptor was isolated from a human donor with classical Hodgkin lymphoma. The sample consisted of CD4+ T cells from blood. The V gene is TRBV2, the J gene TRBJ2-6, with no clear D. The CDR3 coding sequence is TGTGCCAGCAGCTCTGGGGCCAACGTCCTGACTTTC. Its translation is CASSSGANVLTF.